The present T cell receptor (beta chain) was sequenced within a study of T cells in Graves' hyperthyroidism and ophthalmopathy. Findings and limits, study-wide: Ophthalmopathy was predicted by the model a median of approximately six months ahead of onset.

Remarks on this clonotype: The target antigen is unknown.

Uncontrolled infection, other autoimmune disease, pregnancy or lactation excluded patients. PBMCs stemmed from around 10 ml fresh peripheral blood. TCR beta CDR3 region amplification was performed from RNA transcripts. The HTBI primer set served for first-round RT-PCR of the TCR CDR3. Using its own MiXCR run on the multiplex PCR reads, TCRdb lists one record per CDR3 protein. In the table there are roughly 840,000 distinct CDR3 sequences, about 38% of which are singletons. This receptor was obtained from a man aged 18 to 29 with Graves' hyperthyroidism. The sequenced sample consisted of blood.

The CDR3 loop is CASSLGRRTEAFF. The DNA for the CDR3 is TGTGCCAGCAGTTTGGGGAGGAGGACTGAAGCTTTCTTT. This sequence joins TRBV27 and TRBJ1-1; unclear D gene. Looked up from germline, CDR1 is MNHEY and CDR2 is SMNVEV (reference sequence). V lost 3 bases to trimming and J lost 5 bases, with 10 bases between them. This CDR3 comprises 13 residues.